These T cell receptor beta chains were read from a single sample in a study of T cell repertoires in cytomegalovirus infection. TCRdb called the reads again in MiXCR, with one record for every CDR3 protein. This table has roughly 320,000 distinct CDR3 sequences, roughly a tenth appearing once. The sample was PBMCs. These TCRs come from a human donor in good health (CMV status not recorded). Some clones in this sample may be carry-over from other donors' samples. CDR3s include the opening cysteine and the closing phenylalanine or tryptophan. D genes are given only for firm matches. Size is omitted from some rows. Given values are once, few, many or a class for expanded clones.

cdr3_aa: CASSQDNTRGGTQYF
cdr3_nt: TGCGCCAGCAGCCAAGATAATACCCGGGGTGGGACCCAGTACTTC
d_call: NA
j_call: TRBJ2-5
clone_size: many
v_call: TRBV4-1

cdr3_aa: CSVVSGVQGTGELFF
cdr3_nt: TGCAGCGTTGTAAGCGGGGTTCAAGGCACCGGGGAGCTGTTTTTT
d_call: TRBD2
j_call: TRBJ2-2
clone_size: many
v_call: TRBV29-1

cdr3_aa: CASSLRVSSYEQYF
cdr3_nt: TGTGCCAGCAGTCTGAGAGTCTCTTCCTACGAGCAGTACTTC
d_call: NA
j_call: TRBJ2-7
clone_size: many
v_call: TRBV6-5

cdr3_aa: CASSLKRGGYISNEQFF
cdr3_nt: TGTGCCAGCAGCCTGAAGCGGGGGGGCTATATTTCGAATGAGCAGTTCTTC
d_call: TRBD2
j_call: TRBJ2-1
clone_size: few
v_call: TRBV5-4

cdr3_aa: CSATTGPYGYTF
cdr3_nt: TGCAGTGCTACAACAGGTCCCTATGGCTACACCTTC
d_call: NA
j_call: TRBJ1-2
clone_size: once
v_call: TRBV20-1

cdr3_aa: CASSQDLGSYNEQFF
cdr3_nt: TGCGCCAGCAGCCAAGATCTGGGGAGCTACAATGAGCAGTTCTTC
d_call: NA
j_call: TRBJ2-1
clone_size: many
v_call: TRBV4-1

cdr3_aa: CASSLDGNTGELFF
cdr3_nt: TGTGCCAGCAGCTTAGACGGGAACACCGGGGAGCTGTTTTTT
d_call: NA
j_call: TRBJ2-2
clone_size: many
v_call: TRBV7-2

cdr3_aa: CASSYSGAAYNSPLHF
cdr3_nt: TGTGCCAGCAGTTACTCAGGGGCGGCCTATAATTCACCCCTCCACTTT
d_call: NA
j_call: TRBJ1-6
clone_size: many
v_call: TRBV6-5

cdr3_aa: CATSTGGAFNEQFF
cdr3_nt: TGCGCCACCTCGACAGGGGGCGCGTTCAATGAGCAGTTCTTC
d_call: TRBD1
j_call: TRBJ2-1
clone_size: NA
v_call: TRBV5-1

cdr3_aa: CATTSGDSYEQYF
cdr3_nt: TGTGCCACAACCAGCGGGGACTCCTACGAGCAGTACTTC
d_call: TRBD2
j_call: TRBJ2-7
clone_size: many
v_call: TRBV10-3

cdr3_aa: CASSQLLQETQYF
cdr3_nt: TGTGCCAGCAGCCAACTCCTCCAAGAGACCCAGTACTTC
d_call: NA
j_call: TRBJ2-5
clone_size: many
v_call: TRBV14

cdr3_aa: CASSPGQGRGNQPQHF
cdr3_nt: TGTGCCAGCTCACCTGGACAGGGAAGGGGCAATCAGCCCCAGCATTTT
d_call: TRBD1
j_call: TRBJ1-5
clone_size: many
v_call: TRBV18

cdr3_aa: CASSRDRVRGQPQHF
cdr3_nt: TGTGCCAGTAGTAGGGACAGGGTCAGGGGACAGCCCCAGCATTTT
d_call: TRBD1
j_call: TRBJ1-5
clone_size: many
v_call: TRBV19

cdr3_aa: CSARPIRTSGGNEQFF
cdr3_nt: TGCAGTGCCCGTCCGATTCGGACTAGCGGGGGGAATGAGCAGTTCTTC
d_call: TRBD2
j_call: TRBJ2-1
clone_size: few
v_call: TRBV20-1

cdr3_aa: CSARDLRGGGYLTNYGYTF
cdr3_nt: TGCAGTGCTAGAGACCTAAGAGGGGGCGGATACTTAACTAACTATGGCTACACCTTC
d_call: TRBD1
j_call: TRBJ1-2
clone_size: NA
v_call: TRBV20-1

cdr3_aa: CASSPRSGDQPQHF
cdr3_nt: TGTGCCAGCTCACCACGCTCCGGGGATCAGCCCCAGCATTTT
d_call: NA
j_call: TRBJ1-5
clone_size: few
v_call: TRBV18

cdr3_aa: CASSFTHGPSTEAFF
cdr3_nt: TGTGCCAGCAGTTTTACCCATGGACCCTCCACTGAAGCTTTCTTT
d_call: NA
j_call: TRBJ1-1
clone_size: many
v_call: TRBV7-3

cdr3_aa: CASRAAIGTVGTEAFF
cdr3_nt: TGCGCCAGCAGGGCTGCCATCGGGACAGTTGGAACTGAAGCTTTCTTT
d_call: TRBD1
j_call: TRBJ1-1
clone_size: many
v_call: TRBV23-1

cdr3_aa: CASSQGGTLNTGELFF
cdr3_nt: TGCGCCAGCAGCCAAGGAGGGACCTTGAACACCGGGGAGCTGTTTTTT
d_call: NA
j_call: TRBJ2-2
clone_size: few
v_call: TRBV4-3

cdr3_aa: CAISDRETYEQYF
cdr3_nt: TGTGCCATCAGTGACCGGGAAACCTACGAGCAGTACTTC
d_call: NA
j_call: TRBJ2-7
clone_size: many
v_call: TRBV10-3

cdr3_aa: CSAKQGGSSYNSPLHF
cdr3_nt: TGCAGTGCTAAACAGGGGGGTAGCTCCTATAATTCACCCCTCCACTTT
d_call: TRBD1
j_call: TRBJ1-6
clone_size: NA
v_call: TRBV20-1